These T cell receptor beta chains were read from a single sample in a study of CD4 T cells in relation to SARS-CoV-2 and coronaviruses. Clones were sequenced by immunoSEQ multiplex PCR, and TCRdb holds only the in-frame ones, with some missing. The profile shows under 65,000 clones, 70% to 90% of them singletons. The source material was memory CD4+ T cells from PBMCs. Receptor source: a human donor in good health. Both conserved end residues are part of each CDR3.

CASSYSIATHHNEQFF,TRBJ2-1,TRBV6-5
CASSELGKRETQYF,TRBJ2-5,TRBV25-1
CASSLAGGSLEQFF,TRBJ2-1,TRBV7-2
CASSKTIGGTSTGNEQFF,TRBJ2-1,TRBV5-4
CARSNGRSYNEQFF,TRBJ2-1,TRBV5-8
CASSYRTGYEQYF,TRBJ2-7,TRBV6-5
CASSRASAAYEQYF,TRBJ2-7,TRBV10-2
CATRDTQRGEQFF,TRBJ2-1,TRBV6-5
CASSLGGTQYF,TRBJ2-3,TRBV27
CASSTGTGNSPLHF,TRBJ1-6,TRBV6-5
CASSLTAGLNEQFF,TRBJ2-1,TRBV7-9
CATSEPTVYNEQFF,TRBJ2-1,TRBV24-1
CASSPGTGGEQYF,TRBJ2-7,TRBV28
CASSAGDLREQYF,TRBJ2-7,TRBV6-5
CASSPLQGAEAFF,TRBJ1-1,TRBV12-3/TRBV12-4
CASGLVRVGDGQKTGELFF,TRBJ2-2,TRBV12-5
CASRTGTGGSGANVLTF,TRBJ2-6,TRBV23-1
CASSPRSAGWGTEAFF,TRBJ1-1,TRBV5-8
CASSQRNTIYF,TRBJ1-3,TRBV3-1/TRBV3-2
CASSSLGGFSNQPQHF,TRBJ1-5,TRBV7-2
CASRFKSGGDTDTQYF,TRBJ2-3,TRBV5-4
CASSSRGETNEKLFF,TRBJ1-4,TRBV5-4
CASSPRTLSGAQPQHF,TRBJ1-5,TRBV28
CASSSAGGYEQYF,TRBJ2-7,TRBV7-3
CASSPTGDNSPLHF,TRBJ1-6,TRBV5-4
CASSSASGRSTDTQYF,TRBJ2-3,TRBV11-3